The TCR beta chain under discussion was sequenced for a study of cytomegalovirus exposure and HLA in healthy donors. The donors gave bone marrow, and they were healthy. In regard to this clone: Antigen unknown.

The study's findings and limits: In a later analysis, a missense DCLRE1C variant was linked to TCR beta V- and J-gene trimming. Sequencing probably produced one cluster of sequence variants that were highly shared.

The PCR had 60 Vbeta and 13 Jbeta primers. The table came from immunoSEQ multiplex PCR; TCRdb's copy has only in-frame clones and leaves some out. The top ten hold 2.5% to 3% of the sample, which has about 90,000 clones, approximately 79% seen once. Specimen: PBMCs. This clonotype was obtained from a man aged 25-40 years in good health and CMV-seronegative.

CDR3 nucleotides: TGTGCCAGCAGCGGACAGGGGATGAACACTGAAGCTTTCTTT. Translation gives CASSGQGMNTEAFF. This chain uses TRBV9 with TRBJ1-1, with TRBD1 matching 8 bases. Germline-derived CDR1 and CDR2 are SGDLS and YYNGEE. The CDR3 covers 14 residues. With 3 bases clipped from V and 0 bases from J, the junction kept 1 base outside the gene matches.